The present T cell receptor (beta chain) was sequenced within a study of cytomegalovirus exposure and HLA in healthy donors (TCRdb year 2017). Regarding the study in general: According to a later analysis, one platform produced both the 110 or so validation repertoires and the approximately 670 repertoires of the first cohort. To predict cytomegalovirus infection status, the study combined high-throughput TCR immunosequencing, statistical association of individual TCRs with disease status, and machine learning. Along with the approximately 620-subject first cohort, a separate validation cohort of more than 90 different subjects was used. The study aimed to test whether signatures of past pathogen exposure could be identified by cataloging public T cell receptors.

Separate from the approximately 670-subject first cohort, the validation cohort of around 130 subjects was the group to which the donors belonged. Paper-wide results and their limitations: Subsequent analysis determined that TCRs grouped into clusters in the first cohort also showed a tendency toward co-occurrence across the 120 validation repertoires, and approximately 94% of cluster scores exceeded 0. Most TCR sequences were seen in very few donors, while some public TCRs were found in many individuals. The classifier was reported to diagnose cytomegalovirus status with high specificity and sensitivity in both the original cohort and the validation cohort. In the study, around 150 TCR beta chains were listed as associated with cytomegalovirus. The authors suggested that the approach could potentially be extended to other disease states and immunological phenotypes. All 120 or so repertoires were used to score co-occurrence in the validation cohort in a later analysis, because that analysis had no HLA typing for the cohort. In vitro tests confirmed that a few of the cytomegalovirus-associated TCR beta chains recognize cytomegalovirus antigens.

Concerning this clone itself: No antigen is known for it. Nothing much larger sits one base from this clone, and base qualities are not available.

The method behind the library was the immunoSEQ multiplex PCR assay. As for the authors' bioinformatics: A statistical classification framework was built for diagnosing cytomegalovirus status from the catalog of TCR beta chain sequences. TCRdb limited this immuneACCESS table to in-frame rearrangements with V and J called. A share of clones is missing; checked studies link under half to unresolved V genes, and the rest is unexplained. The D gene and trimming were derived from the DNA, and the V and J assignments and clone size from that table. The table for this sample lists 190,000 or so clones; roughly 80% of them were counted only once. The ten largest clonotypes hold 2.8% of the sample. This sequence originates from a woman in her late teens or twenties in good health and CMV-seropositive. The sequenced sample was PBMCs.

The DNA sequence is TGCAGCGTTGAAGTCGGCGGGGGAAGAGATACGCAGTATTTT. Its translation is CSVEVGGGRDTQYF. This chain is built from TRBV29-1 and TRBJ2-3; 7 bases in the junction line up with TRBD2. V loses 1 base at its end and J loses 5 bases; junction bases beyond the gene matches: 6. From a lookup of the germline V gene, CDR1 and CDR2 are SQVTM and ANQGSEA. Its CDR3 holds 14 amino acids, cysteine through phenylalanine. Only the CDR3 part of the read is kept: 42 bases, read in frame from the first base.